This TCR beta chain was sequenced in a study of brain metastases from non-small cell lung cancer. Germline lookup yields CDR1 SGHDN and CDR2 FVKESK. The CDR3 contains 15 residues. V was shortened by 4 bases and J by 0 bases, with 7 bases between the two germline ends. TCRdb's copy holds only in-frame clones and misses some; the assay was immunoSEQ multiplex PCR. The data contain about 1,400 clones, roughly 86% of them singletons. The rearrangement uses TRBV14 and TRBJ2-6; D remains unclear. This receptor was identified in a donor older than 35 with non-small cell lung cancer. Sequencing was performed on tumor-adjacent normal tissue. Here the CDR3 reads CASSPSGSGANVLTF. The CDR3 coding sequence is TGTGCCAGCAGCCCTTCGGGCTCTGGGGCCAACGTCCTGACTTTC.